The entry below gives a single T cell receptor beta chain sequence along with its context. This clonotype was recorded at least ten times. The antigen it binds to is not known. No clone much larger than this one lies a single base away; base qualities are absent. The TCR beta CDR3 regions were amplified from RNA transcripts. The first round of RT-PCR for the TCR CDR3 was performed with the HTBI primer set and the Qiagen OneStep RT-PCR kit. A second multiplex PCR round built the libraries, followed by size selection and purification. Libraries were sequenced paired-end with 100 bp reads on an Illumina HiSeq2000. The source study handled its data this way. SOAPnuke was used to process the raw data, with reads discarded if the reads contained adapters or uncalled bases, had a mean Phred below 15, or lacked an exact constant-primer or identifier match. COPE v1.2.5 was used to merge the high-quality paired reads, and each unique nucleotide sequence was defined as a clonotype. MiTCR v1.1 was used to align clonotypes to the IMGT TRBV, TRBD and TRBJ reference segments. Analysis was restricted to V-J combinations with a frequency above 0.0001, which covered 99% to 99.2% of repertoires. The TCS score was defined as the ratio of F50 (clonal expansion) to E x V (chaos), calculated using BLOSUM62-based TCRdist between CDR3 peptides within each V-J. Welch's t-statistics and random forest reduced roughly 530 V-J features to some 14, which were used in a naive Bayes classifier (R e1071). The Morisita-Horn index was used to measure how similar the thyroid and blood repertoires were. TCRdb reworked the public reads: Q25 trimming with fastp, MiXCR clone assembly, productive beta chains retained. Each CDR3 protein appears once, grouped with its most common genes and DNA. For this entry, the V and J calls and clone size follow TCRdb and not the study's own pipeline. The table for this sample lists 640,000 or so distinct CDR3 sequences; 14% to 15% of them were counted only once. Roughly 4.5% of the sample comes from the top ten.

Ophthalmopathy patients had moderately to severely active disease, with a Clinical Activity Score of 3 or more, a NOSPECS grade of 4 or more, and a disease duration of less than 3 months. Any patient with an uncontrolled infection, another autoimmune disease, pregnancy or lactation was excluded. Clinical symptoms, serum thyroxine and TRAb, thyroid ultrasound, and orbital computed tomography formed the basis for the diagnoses. PBMCs were isolated from approximately 10 ml of fresh peripheral blood by Ficoll-Paque density gradient centrifugation. Total RNA was extracted with Trizol reagent, and quality was checked on an Agilent 2100 Bioanalyzer. This sample was included in a study of T cells in Graves' hyperthyroidism and ophthalmopathy (dated by TCRdb to between 2019 and 2020). Some background on the complete study: Peripheral blood was collected at initial diagnosis, before any treatment. To identify distinguishing TCR V-J signatures, a discovery cohort of around 100 patients was used, comprising some 43 with Graves' ophthalmopathy and around 60 with stable Graves' hyperthyroidism. Whether ophthalmopathy could be predicted prospectively was tested in an independent validation cohort made up of 18 to 20 hyperthyroidism patients plus 17 patients who later progressed to ophthalmopathy. The approximately 90 discovery patients were divided at random into training and test sets in a 7:3 ratio. In addition, the study compared T-cell repertoires in thyroid tissue and in blood from roughly six Graves' hyperthyroidism patients. After sampling, hyperthyroidism patients received methimazole starting at 30 mg daily, and ophthalmopathy patients received high-dose intravenous methylprednisolone. TCR Vbeta CDR3 sequencing of fewer than 150 peripheral blood samples (roughly 43 ophthalmopathy, 75 hyperthyroidism and around 17 progressor patients) is reported in the paper. Results the study describes overall, beyond this receptor: No statistical method was used to fix the sample size in advance, and group allocation was not hidden from the investigators. Most expanded thyroid clonotypes (frequency above 0.001) were also detected in blood, a finding suggesting that blood repertoires may reflect thyroid immune responses. In validation, the model predicted progression to ophthalmopathy a median of 6.5 months before onset, with about 70% sensitivity and almost 75% specificity. In cross-validation, a model built on a 13 V-J signature told ophthalmopathy apart from stable hyperthyroidism with 87.88% sensitivity and around 81% specificity, and in testing the same model reached 80%/75%.

CDR1 MNHEY and CDR2 SVGEGT are derived from the germline V gene. Trimming removed 5 bases from V and 9 bases from J, leaving 17 bases between the germline ends. The CDR3 holds 14 amino acids from the cysteine to the phenylalanine. The entry retains the CDR3 DNA only, 42 bases that are in frame from base 1. The TCR originated in a woman aged 40-49 years with Graves' ophthalmopathy. This chain joins TRBV6-2 or TRBV6-3 to TRBJ2-1; possibly the D gene is TRBD2, per 6 matching bases. Source material: blood. CDR3 protein: CASSRDSKKTEQFF. The base sequence is TGTGCCAGCAGTAGGGACTCAAAGAAGACTGAGCAGTTCTTC.